This is a list of T cell receptor beta chains from one sample in a study of beta chain features in type 1 diabetes. Generated by immunoSEQ multiplex PCR, the TCRdb table keeps only in-frame clones and is missing some. The repertoire holds 400,000 to 500,000 clones, with about 14% as singletons. Sequences were obtained from naive CD4+ T cells from blood. All receptors come from a man aged 25-40 years in good health. Each CDR3 is given with its conserved first and last residue. Each record gives: CDR3 DNA, CDR3 protein, J gene, clone size, D gene, V gene, CDR3 length. A D gene is named only where the DNA matches it firmly. Clone size is given for some rows only: seen once, a few or many times, or a class if the clone is expanded.

CDR3 DNA: TGCGCCAGCAGCTTGGATCAGGGGAGGTACACCGGGGAGCTGTTTTTT; CDR3 protein: CASSLDQGRYTGELFF; J gene: TRBJ2-2; clone size: .; D gene: .; V gene: TRBV5-1; CDR3 length: 16
CDR3 DNA: TGCGCCAGCAGCCGTACAGAAGCTAACTATGGCTACACCTTC; CDR3 protein: CASSRTEANYGYTF; J gene: TRBJ1-2; clone size: few; D gene: .; V gene: TRBV5-1; CDR3 length: 14
CDR3 DNA: TGTGCCAGCAGCTTGTGGCTAGCGGTTGGAGTGGATGAGCAGTTCTTC; CDR3 protein: CASSLWLAVGVDEQFF; J gene: TRBJ2-1; clone size: few; D gene: TRBD2; V gene: TRBV5-4; CDR3 length: 16
CDR3 DNA: TGCAGCGTACAAAACCGGGACAGAAGTAACTATGGCTACACCTTC; CDR3 protein: CSVQNRDRSNYGYTF; J gene: TRBJ1-2; clone size: .; D gene: TRBD1; V gene: TRBV29-1; CDR3 length: 15
CDR3 DNA: TGCGCCAGCAGCTTAATAAGCCAGGCTAGCACAGATACGCAGTATTTT; CDR3 protein: CASSLISQASTDTQYF; J gene: TRBJ2-3; clone size: few; D gene: .; V gene: TRBV5-1; CDR3 length: 16
CDR3 DNA: TGCAGCGTTGTGATATCGGACTTTCGAGAGACCCAGTACTTC; CDR3 protein: CSVVISDFRETQYF; J gene: TRBJ2-5; clone size: .; D gene: .; V gene: TRBV29-1; CDR3 length: 14
CDR3 DNA: TGTGCCAGCAGGGGGACGGCGAGCTCCTACGAGCAGTACTTC; CDR3 protein: CASRGTASSYEQYF; J gene: TRBJ2-7; clone size: few; D gene: .; V gene: TRBV6-5; CDR3 length: 14
CDR3 DNA: TGTGCCAGCAGCAGAAGACTAGCGGGAGGATCCTACAATGAGCAGTTCTTC; CDR3 protein: CASSRRLAGGSYNEQFF; J gene: TRBJ2-1; clone size: few; D gene: TRBD2; V gene: TRBV7-2; CDR3 length: 17
CDR3 DNA: TGTGCCAGCAGCTACGAAGCGGGACTGCTAGAAAAACTGTTTTTT; CDR3 protein: CASSYEAGLLEKLFF; J gene: TRBJ1-4; clone size: .; D gene: .; V gene: TRBV7-9; CDR3 length: 15
CDR3 DNA: TGTGCCAGCAGCTATACAGGGGTTGGCTACACCTTC; CDR3 protein: CASSYTGVGYTF; J gene: TRBJ1-2; clone size: few; D gene: TRBD1; V gene: TRBV13; CDR3 length: 12
CDR3 DNA: TGTGCCAGCAGCCTGGCTTGGCAGGGGCATGGCTACACCTTC; CDR3 protein: CASSLAWQGHGYTF; J gene: TRBJ1-2; clone size: few; D gene: .; V gene: TRBV14; CDR3 length: 14
CDR3 DNA: TGTGCCACCCGAGGGGCGGACTCCTACAATGAGCAGTTCTTC; CDR3 protein: CATRGADSYNEQFF; J gene: TRBJ2-1; clone size: .; D gene: .; V gene: TRBV2; CDR3 length: 14
CDR3 DNA: TGTGCCAGCATGGGAGGGTCGCAACAAGAGACCCAGTACTTC; CDR3 protein: CASMGGSQQETQYF; J gene: TRBJ2-5; clone size: .; D gene: TRBD2; V gene: TRBV6-5; CDR3 length: 14
CDR3 DNA: TGTGCCAGCAGTGCGGGACTAGCGGTCGATACGCAGTATTTT; CDR3 protein: CASSAGLAVDTQYF; J gene: TRBJ2-3; clone size: .; D gene: TRBD2; V gene: TRBV27; CDR3 length: 14
CDR3 DNA: TGTGCCACCAGCAGAGATATTTCCTCGGTGGGGTCAGCCAAAAACATTCAGTACTTC; CDR3 protein: CATSRDISSVGSAKNIQYF; J gene: TRBJ2-4; clone size: .; D gene: .; V gene: TRBV15; CDR3 length: 19
CDR3 DNA: TGTGCCAGCAGTTTCCCCCGAGGGGAGCTGTTTTTT; CDR3 protein: CASSFPRGELFF; J gene: TRBJ2-2; clone size: .; D gene: .; V gene: TRBV27; CDR3 length: 12
CDR3 DNA: TGTGCCAGCGGACAGTTCTACGAGCAGTACTTC; CDR3 protein: CASGQFYEQYF; J gene: TRBJ2-7; clone size: once; D gene: .; V gene: TRBV7-2; CDR3 length: 11
CDR3 DNA: TGTGCCTGGAGTGTACCTGGGAGGCCTAACAATGAGCAGTTCTTC; CDR3 protein: CAWSVPGRPNNEQFF; J gene: TRBJ2-1; clone size: .; D gene: .; V gene: TRBV30; CDR3 length: 15
CDR3 DNA: TGCAGCGTGGGGACAGGGGGGAACACTGAAGCTTTCTTT; CDR3 protein: CSVGTGGNTEAFF; J gene: TRBJ1-1; clone size: few; D gene: TRBD1; V gene: TRBV29-1; CDR3 length: 13
CDR3 DNA: TGCGCCAGCAGCCAAAAAAATGAGCAGTTCTTC; CDR3 protein: CASSQKNEQFF; J gene: TRBJ2-1; clone size: few; D gene: .; V gene: TRBV4-3; CDR3 length: 11
CDR3 DNA: TGTGCCAGCAGCTTTGTTGCGGCCTCCTACAATGAGCAGTTCTTC; CDR3 protein: CASSFVAASYNEQFF; J gene: TRBJ2-1; clone size: .; D gene: .; V gene: TRBV5-4; CDR3 length: 15
CDR3 DNA: TGTGCCAGCAGCGTGAGCGGGGGGGCCGTGGATACGCAGTATTTT; CDR3 protein: CASSVSGGAVDTQYF; J gene: TRBJ2-3; clone size: few; D gene: TRBD2; V gene: TRBV9; CDR3 length: 15
CDR3 DNA: TGTGCCAGCAGCAACCCGGGACTAGCGTTTCATGAGCAGTTCTTC; CDR3 protein: CASSNPGLAFHEQFF; J gene: TRBJ2-1; clone size: few; D gene: TRBD2; V gene: TRBV14; CDR3 length: 15
CDR3 DNA: TGTGCCAGCAGCCCCCCAGGGGGTAGCACAGATACGCAGTATTTT; CDR3 protein: CASSPPGGSTDTQYF; J gene: TRBJ2-3; clone size: few; D gene: TRBD1; V gene: TRBV7-2; CDR3 length: 15
CDR3 DNA: TGTGCCAGCAGTGACTCCAGGGGGATGAACACTGAAGCTTTCTTT; CDR3 protein: CASSDSRGMNTEAFF; J gene: TRBJ1-1; clone size: few; D gene: TRBD1; V gene: TRBV6-4; CDR3 length: 15
CDR3 DNA: TGTGCCAGCAGCTCCCTAGCGCACCAAGAGACCCAGTACTTC; CDR3 protein: CASSSLAHQETQYF; J gene: TRBJ2-5; clone size: many; D gene: .; V gene: TRBV5-6; CDR3 length: 14
CDR3 DNA: TGCGCCAGCAGCCAAGATAGACTCGGGGAGACCCAGTACTTC; CDR3 protein: CASSQDRLGETQYF; J gene: TRBJ2-5; clone size: .; D gene: .; V gene: TRBV4-1; CDR3 length: 14
CDR3 DNA: TGTGCCTGGAGAGGTGGGAGCGGTATGGTCGGGGAGCTGTTTTTT; CDR3 protein: CAWRGGSGMVGELFF; J gene: TRBJ2-2; clone size: .; D gene: .; V gene: TRBV30; CDR3 length: 15
CDR3 DNA: TGTGCCAGCAGTTTTAAATTTATACAAAGTCTCTACAATGAGCAGTTCTTC; CDR3 protein: CASSFKFIQSLYNEQFF; J gene: TRBJ2-1; clone size: few; D gene: .; V gene: TRBV27; CDR3 length: 17
CDR3 DNA: TGCGCCAGCAGCCCAAGCCCGGCCCAAGAGACCCAGTACTTC; CDR3 protein: CASSPSPAQETQYF; J gene: TRBJ2-5; clone size: few; D gene: .; V gene: TRBV4-3; CDR3 length: 14
CDR3 DNA: TGTGCCTGGAGTCGAGGGTCCCAGCAGTTCTTC; CDR3 protein: CAWSRGSQQFF; J gene: TRBJ2-1; clone size: many; D gene: .; V gene: TRBV30; CDR3 length: 11